These 3 T cell receptor beta chains came from one sample sequenced in a study of T cell repertoires in cytomegalovirus infection. Via MiXCR, TCRdb re-called the reads, giving one row per CDR3 protein. The sample has fewer than 550,000 distinct CDR3 sequences; 30% to 40% are singletons. Sequences were obtained from PBMCs. Receptors were obtained from a human donor in good health (CMV status not recorded). Some clones in this sample may be carry-over from other donors' samples.

The table lists this clonotype with a few counts. The genes are TRBV19 and TRBJ2-1; 9 bases fit TRBD1. J was trimmed by 7 bases and V by 6 bases; bases with no gene match: 10. The CDR3 has 15 residues. The V gene's germline CDR1 is LNHDA and CDR2 SQIVND (reference sequence). In DNA, the CDR3 is TGTGCCAGTAGCGGGACAGGGAAAGGTCAGAATGAGCAGTTCTTC. Residues: CASSGTGKGQNEQFF. Full variable domain (outside the CDR3, taken from reference TRBV19 and TRBJ2-1): DGGITQSPKYLFRKEGQNVTLSCEQNLNHDAMYWYRQDPGQGLRLIYYSQIVNDFQKGDIAEGYSVSREKKESFPLTVTSAQKNPTAFYLCASSGTGKGQNEQFFGPGTRLTVL.

This clonotype has ten or more counts. This sequence joins TRBV7-2 and TRBJ2-7, with D perhaps matching TRBD1 (6 bases). V dropped 1 base and J dropped 1 base, with 11 bases sitting between them. CDR1 and CDR2 from the germline V gene are SGHTA and FQGNSA. The CDR3 consists of 15 residues. CDR3 protein: CASSLEQGHSYEQYF. The CDR3 nucleotides are TGTGCCAGCAGCTTAGAACAGGGCCATTCCTACGAGCAGTACTTC.

This clonotype was seen only a few times. The chain has TRBV7-2 and TRBJ2-4; maybe TRBD1 (6 bases). The CDR3 length is 15 residues. Germline V gene sequence: CDR1 SGHTA, CDR2 FQGNSA. The V and J ends lost 1 base and 3 bases respectively, with 10 bases between them. The DNA for the CDR3 is TGTGCCAGCAGCTTAGATGGGGACAACAAAAACATTCAGTACTTC. It encodes CASSLDGDNKNIQYF.